This TCR beta chain was recorded in a study of blood T cell repertoires in COVID-19. For the study at large: Acute-phase and convalescent COVID-19 samples originated in the United States, Italy and Spain. The cDNA or gDNA used as material had been derived from T cells, B-cell-depleted T cells, or PBMCs.

Trimming took 1 base from V and 4 from J, leaving 4 bases between them. CDR1 is SEHNR and CDR2 is FQNEAQ in the germline V gene (reference sequence). This CDR3 is 12 amino acids long. Libraries were prepared by immunoSEQ multiplex PCR; TCRdb keeps only in-frame clonotypes and omits some of them. Of about 260,000 clones in the sample, around 90% are singletons; the top ten hold 0.7%. This receptor was taken from a human donor in a cohort sampled during active COVID-19. Sequencing used peripheral blood. The chain links TRBV7-9 to TRBJ1-2; D gene uncertain. DNA of the CDR3: TGTGCCAGCAGCTTAGTCGGCTATGGCTACACCTTC. It codes for CASSLVGYGYTF.